This is a list of T cell receptor beta chains from one sample in a study of CD8 T cells in Susac syndrome. TCRdb processed the immunoSEQ multiplex PCR reads anew with MiXCR; each CDR3 protein has one entry. The sample has around 200,000 distinct CDR3 sequences; 90% to 95% are singletons. The sequenced material came from CD4+ T cells from PBMCs. The receptors were gathered from a human donor in good health. Both conserved end residues are trimmed from each CDR3. The D gene is left open where the match is weak. Rows may omit the clone size; those that give it use once, few, many or a size class.

v_call	j_call	clone_size	d_call	cdr3_aa
TRBV15	TRBJ2-7	-	-	ATSRDKPYEQY
TRBV9	TRBJ1-6	-	-	ASSVDQGTDSPLH
TRBV20-1	TRBJ2-3	-	TRBD2	SASSGLAGVADTQY
TRBV7-9	TRBJ2-5	-	TRBD2	ASSLARTSGSRQETQY
TRBV3-1	TRBJ2-3	-	-	ASSPRGLTDTQY
TRBV20-1	TRBJ2-5	-	-	SAPSPGRETQY
TRBV29-1	TRBJ1-2	-	TRBD1	SIQGPGYT
TRBV27	TRBJ1-1	-	TRBD1	ASRQPGQGKGTEAF
TRBV29-1	TRBJ2-1	-	TRBD2	SGSGGGYNEQF
TRBV7-9	TRBJ1-2	-	-	ASSASGYLYGYT
TRBV27	TRBJ1-2	-	-	ASSLRVGYGYT
TRBV14	TRBJ1-1	-	-	ASSPAVNTEAF
TRBV7-7	TRBJ2-3	-	TRBD1	ASSLRPGTGGKTDTQY
TRBV2	TRBJ2-5	-	TRBD1	ASLRDRGTETQY
TRBV30	TRBJ2-1	-	-	AWVAGTVYNEQF
TRBV29-1	TRBJ2-1	-	-	SVETETIYTF
TRBV2	TRBJ2-1	-	-	ASSEAVGGYNEQF
TRBV3-1	TRBJ1-6	-	-	ASSQRGNSPLH
TRBV9	TRBJ2-1	-	TRBD2	ASSVGGLAADNEQF
TRBV27	TRBJ2-2	-	TRBD1	ASSLRGQGITGELF
TRBV29-1	TRBJ1-6	-	-	SVVQTPGSPLH
TRBV30	TRBJ2-1	-	-	AWRKGLVDNEQF
TRBV20-1	TRBJ2-6	-	-	SAYPNRPGANVLT
TRBV11-2	TRBJ2-3	-	-	ASSPVSGTQY
TRBV12-3/TRBV12-4	TRBJ2-3	-	TRBD2	ASRVAGDTDTQY
TRBV7-3	TRBJ2-1	-	TRBD2	ASSPGRVSYNEQF
TRBV29-1	TRBJ2-1	-	TRBD2	SVEHTLAGVDDEQF
TRBV25-1	TRBJ1-6	once	-	ASSEYRSPLH
TRBV27	TRBJ2-3	-	TRBD2	ASSFEREFTDTQY
TRBV29-1	TRBJ2-3	-	-	SVEDTGGATDTQY
TRBV28	TRBJ2-3	-	TRBD2	ASRTSGVAADTQY
TRBV29-1	TRBJ1-2	-	TRBD1	SFKGQPNYGYT
TRBV9	TRBJ2-1	once	TRBD1	ASSPTGGRYEQF
TRBV29-1	TRBJ2-1	-	-	SVEDLRDQSF
TRBV5-4	TRBJ2-3	once	TRBD1	ASSWDRGSTDTQY
TRBV3-1	TRBJ1-1	-	TRBD1	ASSQGTGRTEAF
TRBV11-2	TRBJ2-5	few	-	ASSSVETQY
TRBV20-1	TRBJ2-1	-	-	SASGHEQF
TRBV3-1	TRBJ2-1	-	-	ASKGGRSSYNEQF
TRBV3-1	TRBJ1-1	-	TRBD1	ASSLRDRYGEAF